This T cell receptor beta chain was recovered during a study of tumor and adjacent non-tumor tissue in lung cancer. Study overall: Patients comprised 12 adenocarcinoma, a couple of squamous cell carcinoma and 1 small cell lung cancer. Patients were aged about 31 to 85, 9 to 10 men and roughly 5 women, stage I to III. Whole-study findings and limits: Tumor repertoires had a smaller top 100 clone share than normal lung. Compared with tumor, normal lung showed significantly lower TCR diversity.

CDR1 and CDR2 from the germline V gene are WSHSY and SAAADI. The CDR3 contains 14 residues. V lost 5 bases and J 5 bases, leaving 15 bases between the germline ends. A modified ARM-PCR protocol with three rounds of nested PCR amplified TCRbeta. TCRdb re-derived calls from the multiplex PCR reads in MiXCR, one entry per CDR3 protein. The sample holds approximately 90,000 distinct CDR3 sequences, about three fifths seen once. A remark on this clonotype: The antigen remains unidentified.

RNA was extracted from bulk tissue without any cell sorting. This receptor was obtained from a man aged 70 or older with non-small cell lung cancer. The sample comprised lung tumor tissue. The V call is TRBV10-2, the J call TRBJ2-5; tentative D call: TRBD2 (6 bases). The CDR3 region is CASSTAGRQETQYF. Here the CDR3 DNA reads TGCGCCAGCAGTACAGCGGGCCGTCAGGAGACCCAGTACTTC.